This T cell receptor (beta chain) was identified in a study of cytomegalovirus exposure and HLA in healthy donors. General study points: A later analysis linked a missense DCLRE1C variant to TCR beta V- and J-gene trimming.

CDR1 and CDR2 (germline): MNHEY, SMNVEV (reference sequence). The CDR3 spans 13 residues. V gave up 3 bases and J gave up 5 bases; unmatched junction bases: 3. 13 Jbeta primers and 60 Vbeta primers were used for the PCR. Assay used: immunoSEQ multiplex PCR; TCRdb lists only in-frame clones, some missing. The sample spans under 250,000 clones; the ten largest clones claim roughly 1.2%. Of note for this clone: The target antigen is unknown.

The TCR sequence derives from a girl aged 2-10 years in good health and CMV-seropositive. The rearrangement links TRBV27 to TRBJ1-2, with TRBD1 matching over 7 bases. Sequencing used PBMCs. CDR3 sequence: CASSLTGRYGYTF. The CDR3 nucleotides read TGTGCCAGCAGTTTGACAGGGCGTTATGGCTACACCTTC.